Below are 21 T cell receptor beta chains sequenced from a single sample in a study of control samples from healthy donors and cancer patients (TCRdb year 2020). The library was produced with the immunoSEQ multiplex PCR assay. The immuneACCESS repertoire file appears here via TCRdb, limited to in-frame rearrangements. These files lack a portion of the clones; in checked studies, under half of the deficit traces to unresolved V genes, and the cause of the others is not known. Within this sample are approximately 97,000 clones, with 88% of them counted one time only. The ten biggest clones cover about 14% of the sample. The specimen was blood. The receptors here all came from a man aged 25 to 40 in good health.

This clone is a singleton in its sample. The V call is TRBV10-2, the J call TRBJ1-2; weak D call: TRBD1 (6 bases). Germline V gives CDR1 WSHSY, CDR2 SAAADI. The V end was cut by 6 bases, the J end by 4 bases, with 15 bases between. This CDR3 region has 14 residues. The CDR3 reads CASRENRDRYGYTF. The CDR3 DNA is TGCGCCAGCAGGGAAAACAGGGATCGCTATGGCTACACCTTC.

The rearrangement links TRBV29-1 to TRBJ2-7; possibly TRBD1 for D (5 bases). The CDR3 runs to 11 residues. Trimming shortened V by 7 bases and J by 3 bases, and 10 bases separated the two germline ends. CDR1 is SQVTM, CDR2 ANQGSEA, per germline. This chain's CDR3 is CSAGHYYEQYF. The CDR3 DNA reads TGCAGCGCCGGACATTACTACGAGCAGTACTTC.

This rearrangement joins TRBV10-2 to TRBJ2-5; D is undetermined. This CDR3 is 12 amino acids long. The V gene lost 5 bases and the J gene lost 2 bases, with 6 bases spanning the gap. From germline, CDR1 is WSHSY and CDR2 SAAADI. In nucleotides, the CDR3 is TGCGCCAGCAGTAGGTTACAAGAGACCCAGTACTTC. It encodes CASSRLQETQYF.

The chain combines TRBV3-1 (or the pseudogene TRBV3-2) with TRBJ1-2; D gene unclear. Per germline, CDR1 LGHDT and CDR2 YNNKEL (reference sequence). This CDR3 has 12 residues. V was clipped by 3 bases and J by 7 bases, with 9 bases between them. The DNA of the CDR3 is TGTGCCAGCAGCCAGGAGCGAACTGGCTACACCTTC. This encodes CASSQERTGYTF.

This chain connects TRBV3-1 (or the pseudogene TRBV3-2) to TRBJ2-7; 15 bases agree with TRBD2. CDR1 LGHDT and CDR2 YNNKEL come from the germline V gene (reference sequence). With V trimmed by 4 bases and J by 2 bases, 9 bases remained unmatched. The CDR3 loop spans 18 amino acids. The CDR3 DNA follows: TGTGCCAGCAGCCGAGGGACTAGCGGGAGGTCATTCACCTACGAGCAGTACTTC. It encodes CASSRGTSGRSFTYEQYF.

The V call is TRBV27, the J call TRBJ1-4, with D uncertain. Germline V gene sequence: CDR1 MNHEY, CDR2 SMNVEV (reference sequence). This CDR3 contains 13 residues. V was cut by 1 base and J by 15 bases, with 15 bases left in between. The CDR3 bases are TGTGCCAGCAGTTTATTAGACGGTGGCCTAATGTTTTTT. Translated, it gives CASSLLDGGLMFF.

As DNA, the CDR3 is TGCGCCAGCAGCCGGGACAGGGGTAATTCACCCCTCCACTTT. It codes for CASSRDRGNSPLHF. This chain joins TRBV4-1 and TRBJ1-6; 10 bases are a match to TRBD1. The germline CDR1 and CDR2 sequences are MGHRA and YSYEKL. The CDR3 sequence is 14 residues long. The J segment lost 6 bases and the V segment lost 4 bases, leaving 0 bases of the junction unmatched.

The chain couples TRBV10-2 to TRBJ2-7; D remains ambiguous. There are 13 residues in the CDR3. The germline V and J ends were trimmed by 6 bases and 0 bases, with 9 bases remaining between them. CDR1 and CDR2 (germline): WSHSY, SAAADI. The CDR3 loop reads CASRVGSSYEQYF. The CDR3 DNA sequence: TGCGCCAGCAGGGTCGGAAGCTCCTACGAGCAGTACTTC.

The chain's CDR3 is CASSFKSGSDNEQFF. CDR3 coding DNA: TGTGCCAGCAGCTTTAAGAGCGGGAGCGACAATGAGCAGTTCTTC. This chain joins TRBV7-9 and TRBJ2-1; 8 bases are shared with TRBD2. The length of the CDR3 is 15 residues. Germline CDR1 SEHNR, CDR2 FQNEAQ (reference sequence). The J segment lost 5 bases and the V segment lost 3 bases, leaving 6 bases of the junction unmatched.

This clone was recorded once. This CDR3 is CASSPPSGRVSDTQYF. The CDR3 nucleotides are TGTGCCAGCAGCCCCCCCTCCGGGAGAGTCTCAGATACGCAGTATTTT. The rearrangement uses TRBV7-9 and TRBJ2-3, with D tentatively TRBD2 (6 bases). The V gene lost 5 bases and the J gene lost 4 bases, with 19 bases spanning the gap. This CDR3 has 16 amino acids. In germline, CDR1 is SEHNR, CDR2 FQNEAQ (reference sequence). Combining the CDR3 with reference TRBV7-9 and TRBJ2-3 gives the whole variable domain DTGVSQNPRHKITKRGQNVTFRCDPISEHNRLYWYRQTLGQGPEFLTYFQNEAQLEKSRLLSDRFSAERPKGSFSTLEIQRTEQGDSAMYLCASSPPSGRVSDTQYFGPGTRLTVL.

This clone was observed a single time. This chain uses TRBV9 with TRBJ2-5; 7 nucleotides agree with TRBD2. This CDR3 spans 16 amino acids. Trimming cost V 4 bases and J 1 base; bases outside gene matches: 10. Germline V lookup: CDR1 SGDLS, CDR2 YYNGEE. The CDR3: CASSLGLGRVQETQYF. The CDR3 DNA sequence: TGTGCCAGCAGCCTAGGGCTGGGGAGGGTCCAAGAGACCCAGTACTTC.

The chain couples TRBV24-1 to TRBJ1-2, with 7 bases identical to TRBD1. CDR3 length: 14 residues. V was clipped by 4 bases and J by 8 bases; unmatched bases: 9. The V gene's germline CDR1 is KGHDR and CDR2 SFDVKD. The CDR3 DNA is TGTGCCACCAGTGACTCCGACAGGGTAGAGGGCTACACCTTC. Translated, it gives CATSDSDRVEGYTF.

This rearrangement joins TRBV7-9 to TRBJ1-4; 7 bases fit TRBD1. The junction had 6 bases not matched to a gene; V was cut back by 10 bases and J by 1 base. The CDR3 spans 14 residues. Germline CDR1 and CDR2: SEHNR and FQNEAQ (reference sequence). The chain's CDR3 is CATPRGETNEKLFF. For the CDR3, the DNA is TGTGCCACCCCCAGGGGGGAAACTAATGAAAAACTGTTTTTT.

The chain has TRBV6-5 and TRBJ1-3; D is undetermined. The CDR3 extends over 13 amino acids. Germline values: CDR1 MNHEY, CDR2 SVGAGI. Trimming removed 6 bases from V and 3 bases from J, with 9 bases in between. The CDR3 coding sequence is TGTGCCAGCAGCGGAGAAAGTGGAAACACCATATATTTT. This gives the protein CASSGESGNTIYF.

This chain connects TRBV15 to TRBJ1-2, with D perhaps TRBD1 (5 bases). V was cut by 1 base and J by 8 bases, with 20 bases left in between. Germline CDR1 reads LNHNV; CDR2 reads YYDKDF (reference sequence). The CDR3 totals 16 residues. CDR3 sequence (DNA): TGTGCCACCAGCAGAGGGGGGACGGACCTTCCTGGGGGCTACACCTTC. Protein sequence: CATSRGGTDLPGGYTF. Drawing the rest from reference TRBV15 and TRBJ1-2, the complete variable domain is DAMVIQNPRYQVTQFGKPVTLSCSQTLNHNVMYWYQQKSSQAPKLLFHYYDKDFNNEADTPDNFQSRRPNTSFCFLDIRSPGLGDTAMYLCATSRGGTDLPGGYTFGSGTRLTVV.

The chain employs TRBV7-8 and TRBJ2-7; TRBD1 might be the D (5 bases). Trimming took off 1 base at V and 5 bases at J, with 15 bases between the two ends. CDR1 SGHVS and CDR2 FQNEAQ come from the germline V gene. The CDR3 extends over 15 amino acids. Here the CDR3 reads CASSLGGTRTHEQYF. The CDR3 DNA reads as TGTGCCAGCAGCTTAGGGGGCACCCGGACCCACGAGCAGTACTTC.

The chain employs TRBV18 and TRBJ1-1, with D possibly matching TRBD1 (6 bases). This CDR3 has 15 amino acids. Germline CDR1 reads KGHSH; CDR2 reads LQKENI. V was trimmed by 0 bases and J by 0 bases, leaving 8 bases between them. The CDR3: CASSPPSGVNTEAFF. CDR3 sequence (DNA): TGTGCCAGCTCACCACCGTCAGGGGTGAACACTGAAGCTTTCTTT.

Here the CDR3 DNA reads TGCGCCAGCAGCCACAATACAGGACCCCCTTACAATGAGCAGTTCTTC. It specifies CASSHNTGPPYNEQFF. V is TRBV4-1 and J is TRBJ2-1, with TRBD1 as a possible D gene (5 bases). This CDR3 spans 16 amino acids. Per the germline V gene, CDR1 is MGHRA and CDR2 is YSYEKL. Trimming shortened V by 3 bases and J by 4 bases, and 16 bases separated the two germline ends.

This rearrangement joins TRBV2 to TRBJ2-5, with D possibly TRBD2 on 6 matching bases. Germline CDR1 and CDR2: SNHLY and FYNNEI. V was cut by 2 bases and J by 2 bases, with 18 bases left in between. The CDR3 sequence is 17 residues long. CDR3 residues: CASSEYRTVGLQETQYF. CDR3 sequence (DNA): TGTGCCAGCAGTGAATACCGGACGGTGGGACTTCAAGAGACCCAGTACTTC.

This chain links TRBV7-2 with TRBJ2-7, with TRBD2 matching over 13 bases. CDR3 length: 17 amino acids. V gave up 4 bases and J gave up 6 bases; unmatched junction bases: 12. The germline V gene has CDR1 SGHTA and CDR2 FQGNSA. The CDR3 spells CASSSGRTSGSFLEQYF. For the CDR3, the DNA is TGTGCCAGCAGCTCCGGCCGGACTAGCGGGAGTTTCCTCGAGCAGTACTTC.

The chain employs TRBV29-1 and TRBJ1-2; TRBD1 agrees at 9 bases. This CDR3 has 13 residues. V lost 8 bases, J lost 7 bases, and 11 bases stayed unmatched. The germline gives CDR1 SQVTM, CDR2 ANQGSEA. The CDR3 protein is CSTYYRGRSGYTF. DNA of the CDR3: TGCAGCACCTATTACAGGGGGCGCTCTGGCTACACCTTC.